Included here is one TCR beta chain sequence, with context. In the study's own analysis: Reference gene primer amplification gave nucleated cell count estimates. Method: immunoSEQ multiplex PCR; TCRdb's copy keeps in-frame clones and lacks some. From that table come the V and J calls and clone size; the DNA was used to work out D and trimming. The sample yields 100,000 or so clones, 75% to 85% seen once. These data originate in a study of blood T cell repertoires in COVID-19. V was pared by 3 bases and J by 0 bases, with 11 bases between. This CDR3 is built from 15 residues. Looked up from germline, CDR1 is MDHEN and CDR2 is SYDVKM.

The rearrangement joins TRBV28 to TRBJ1-2; D is uncertain. The sample comprised peripheral blood. The sequence derives from a human donor in a cohort sampled during active COVID-19. The CDR3 DNA reads TGTGCCAGCAGTTTGTTGGGAGCTACTAACTATGGCTACACCTTC. It yields the protein CASSLLGATNYGYTF.